These 13 T cell receptor beta chains share one sample of origin, sequenced in a study of blood T cell repertoires in COVID-19. Sequencing was performed with immunoSEQ multiplex PCR; in TCRdb, only in-frame clones are kept and a portion is missing. The sample records around 170,000 clones, roughly nine tenths being singletons. The specimen was peripheral blood. The receptors come from a man in his forties or fifties with acute or convalescent COVID-19.

This sequence joins TRBV9 and TRBJ2-1, with 11 bases that match TRBD2. This CDR3 has 16 amino acids. Germline V gene lookup returns CDR1 SGDLS and CDR2 YYNGEE. With V trimmed by 0 bases and J by 4 bases, 3 bases remained unmatched. The CDR3 bases are TGTGCCAGCAGCGTAGCCGGGACTAGCGGATACAATGAGCAGTTCTTC. Translating gives CASSVAGTSGYNEQFF.

The CDR3 loop is CASSQDLGTGVTGELFF. In nucleotides, the CDR3 is TGTGCCAGCAGCCAAGATCTTGGGACAGGGGTAACCGGGGAGCTGTTTTTT. The V call is TRBV4-2, the J call TRBJ2-2; 10 bases line up with TRBD1. The CDR3 runs to 17 residues. Per germline, CDR1 LGHNA and CDR2 YNFKEQ. J gave up 5 bases and V 0 bases, and 6 bases lay outside the gene matches.

This clone came up once. V gene TRBV27 combines with J gene TRBJ1-5; no reliable D call. The length of the CDR3 is 13 residues. CDR1 is MNHEY, CDR2 SMNVEV, per germline (reference sequence). V was trimmed by 3 bases and J by 6 bases, leaving 9 bases between them. DNA of the CDR3: TGTGCCAGCAGTTTGGCTAGTGGTCAGCCCCAGCATTTT. This translates into CASSLASGQPQHF.

The CDR3 sequence: CASSAQYSGNTIYF. As DNA, the CDR3 is TGTGCCAGCAGCGCCCAGTACTCTGGAAACACCATATATTTT. The gene calls are TRBV9 and TRBJ1-3; no firm D call. The germline CDR1 and CDR2 sequences are SGDLS and YYNGEE. V gave up 3 bases and J gave up 0 bases, with 7 bases separating them. The CDR3 is 14 residues long.

The chain joins TRBV7-9 to TRBJ2-1; the match to TRBD2 covers 8 bases. CDR3 length: 16 amino acids. After removal of 5 bases from V and 5 bases from J, the junction contained 11 bases not matched to a gene. Germline assignment: CDR1 SEHNR and CDR2 FQNEAQ (reference sequence). CDR3 DNA sequence: TGTGCCAGCAGCCCAGTAGCGGGAATGGTTAACAATGAGCAGTTCTTC. Translation gives CASSPVAGMVNNEQFF.

A few counts support this clone. This chain joins TRBV28 and TRBJ1-2, with unresolved D. The CDR3 extends over 10 amino acids. Germline V gives CDR1 MDHEN, CDR2 SYDVKM. V was trimmed by 6 bases and J by 4 bases, leaving 3 bases between them. CDR3: CASSRYGYTF. CDR3 DNA sequence: TGTGCCAGCAGCCGCTATGGCTACACCTTC.

The chain combines TRBV30 with TRBJ2-3; weak D call: TRBD1 (6 bases). Germline V gives CDR1 GTSNPN, CDR2 SVGIG (reference sequence). CDR3 length: 13 residues. V gave up 2 bases and J gave up 4 bases, with 10 bases separating them. The CDR3 bases are TGTGCCTGGAGTAGGCAGGGGCCAGATACGCAGTATTTT. Its protein is CAWSRQGPDTQYF.

This clone was observed once. V is TRBV30 and J is TRBJ1-3; 8 positions agree with TRBD1. Germline CDR1 is GTSNPN and CDR2 is SVGIG (reference sequence). J was trimmed by 2 bases and V by 8 bases; bases with no gene match: 8. The CDR3 is 14 residues long. The CDR3 sequence is CAGSQGVAGNTIYF. CDR3 bases: TGTGCCGGGTCACAGGGGGTAGCTGGAAACACCATATATTTT.

DNA of the CDR3: TGTGCCAGCAGTTGGGGAGGGGAAGGAGAGACCCAGTACTTC. Amino acid sequence: CASSWGGEGETQYF. The chain uses TRBV7-9 and TRBJ2-5, with 7 bases aligning to TRBD2. Trimming at V came to 6 bases and at J to 4 bases, leaving 8 bases not matched to a gene. Germline CDR1 SEHNR, CDR2 FQNEAQ (reference sequence). CDR3 length: 14 amino acids.

The chain recombines TRBV2 with TRBJ1-6; a weak D match, TRBD1 (5 bases). The CDR3 has 15 residues. The germline V gene has CDR1 SNHLY and CDR2 FYNNEI. V dropped 6 bases and J dropped 7 bases, with 16 bases sitting between them. CDR3 DNA: TGTGCCAGCAGGCCACAGGTGAATCAAAATTCACCCCTCCACTTT. It encodes CASRPQVNQNSPLHF.

This chain links TRBV5-1 with TRBJ2-3, with 8 bases aligning to TRBD2. The CDR3 consists of 15 residues. Losses at the gene ends were 2 bases for V and 5 bases for J; bases not matched to a gene: 7. Germline CDR1 SGHRS, CDR2 YFSETQ. This CDR3 reads CASSFGAGAVDTQYF. DNA of the CDR3: TGCGCCAGCAGCTTTGGAGCGGGAGCGGTAGATACGCAGTATTTT.

This clone has just one count. The chain joins TRBV7-2 to TRBJ2-4; 7 bases line up with TRBD2. Germline CDR1 and CDR2: SGHTA and FQGNSA. The CDR3 consists of 15 residues. J was trimmed by 5 bases and V by 4 bases; bases with no gene match: 8. CDR3: CASSSSRGVQNIQYF. The DNA of the CDR3 is TGTGCCAGCAGCTCCAGTCGGGGGGTGCAAAACATTCAGTACTTC.

Only a few counts were recorded for this clone. The chain joins TRBV7-2 to TRBJ2-7; tentative D call: TRBD1 (5 bases). V lost 5 bases to trimming and J lost 3 bases, with 17 bases between them. The CDR3 is 15 residues long. The germline V gene has CDR1 SGHTA and CDR2 FQGNSA. The CDR3 sequence: CASSHTGVSNYEQYF. In nucleotides, the CDR3 is TGTGCCAGCAGCCATACAGGCGTCAGCAACTACGAGCAGTACTTC.